This T cell receptor beta chain was captured by sequencing in a study of T cell responses to AZD1222 COVID-19 vaccine. CDR1 is LGHDT and CDR2 is YNNKEL in the germline V gene (reference sequence). The ends were cut back, 2 bases at V and 4 bases at J, with 9 bases in the middle. This CDR3 has 13 residues. Findings of the study overall: Repertoire sampling was restricted to post-peak T cell response timepoints. CD4 TCRs linked to vaccination spanned spike, dominating at 160-218 and 743-854.

As regards this clone: Its antigen is unidentified.

Produced via immunoSEQ multiplex PCR; TCRdb's table is partial and in-frame only. The table has approximately 130,000 clones, roughly nine tenths seen once; the top ten hold roughly a tenth. The clonotype was recovered from an adult who received the AZD1222 COVID-19 vaccine. Sample: peripheral blood, taken 28 days after the second AZD1222 dose. The rearrangement uses TRBV3-1 (or the pseudogene TRBV3-2) and TRBJ2-7; the D is unclear. CDR3 amino acids: CASSQPPRYEQYF. Here the CDR3 DNA reads TGTGCCAGCAGCCAACCACCACGGTACGAGCAGTACTTC.